Reported below is one T cell receptor beta chain. The germline V and J ends were trimmed by 4 bases and 4 bases, with 8 bases remaining between them. The CDR3 length is 12 residues. CDR1 is SGHRS, CDR2 YFSETQ, per germline. This entry comes from a study of blood T cell repertoires in COVID-19. Study context: From the United States, Italy and Spain came samples of acute and convalescent COVID-19. The analysed material was cDNA or gDNA that came from T cells, B-cell-depleted T cells, or PBMCs.

The repertoire was sequenced with immunoSEQ multiplex PCR; TCRdb's copy has only in-frame clones and lacks some. The sample consists of approximately 260,000 clones, around four fifths of them appearing once. Cohorts were based on clinical histories the participants reported. This clonotype originated in a man aged 30 to 39 with acute COVID-19. Material: PBMCs or T cells enriched from blood (not recorded which). This rearrangement joins TRBV5-1 to TRBJ1-1; unclear D gene. The chain's CDR3 is CASSPESTEAFF. The CDR3 nucleotides read TGCGCCAGCAGCCCGGAGAGCACTGAAGCTTTCTTT.